Listed below are T cell receptor beta chains from one sample, sequenced in a study of blood T cell repertoires in COVID-19. TCRdb's copy holds only in-frame clones and misses some; the assay was immunoSEQ multiplex PCR. This table has about 150,000 clones, over 75% appearing once. Sequenced: peripheral blood. Every receptor here comes from a man aged 60 to 69 with COVID-19, enrolled during active disease. The conserved cysteine and the conserved F or W are not part of the CDR3 here.

cdr3_aa j_call v_call
ATSDFRTVRGYT TRBJ1-2 TRBV24-1
ASSMGQGYETQY TRBJ2-5 TRBV7-2
ASSRGQQLYTEAF TRBJ1-1 TRBV5-4
ASSLGRANYGYT TRBJ1-2 TRBV11-3
ASSLDTDRAEAF TRBJ1-1 TRBV5-1
AWSGGQQWY TRBJ2-3 TRBV30
ASSDRLAGARYQETQY TRBJ2-5 TRBV2
ASSLGEAQPQH TRBJ1-5 TRBV6-6
ASSYSYGTSYEQY TRBJ2-7 TRBV6-5
ATQQGANSPLH TRBJ1-6 TRBV10-3
ASSSTGGAPYEQY TRBJ2-7 TRBV18
SGALSGNTEAF TRBJ1-1 TRBV29-1
ASSRDLNEKLF TRBJ1-4 TRBV7-2
ASSVQTRSILH TRBJ1-6 TRBV5-6
ASSSSRQSYEQY TRBJ2-7 TRBV11-2
ASSFRSEQF TRBJ2-1 TRBV28
ASSFEGTVQGGAF TRBJ1-1 TRBV7-2
ASSDRTGSYEQY TRBJ2-7 TRBV25-1
ASSTGGASETQY TRBJ2-5 TRBV6-6
ASSFGQGDYT TRBJ1-2 TRBV7-9
AISESGGAGANVLT TRBJ2-6 TRBV10-3
ASSLRDQPQH TRBJ1-5 TRBV12-3/TRBV12-4
ASSVAWDSVDTIY TRBJ1-3 TRBV9